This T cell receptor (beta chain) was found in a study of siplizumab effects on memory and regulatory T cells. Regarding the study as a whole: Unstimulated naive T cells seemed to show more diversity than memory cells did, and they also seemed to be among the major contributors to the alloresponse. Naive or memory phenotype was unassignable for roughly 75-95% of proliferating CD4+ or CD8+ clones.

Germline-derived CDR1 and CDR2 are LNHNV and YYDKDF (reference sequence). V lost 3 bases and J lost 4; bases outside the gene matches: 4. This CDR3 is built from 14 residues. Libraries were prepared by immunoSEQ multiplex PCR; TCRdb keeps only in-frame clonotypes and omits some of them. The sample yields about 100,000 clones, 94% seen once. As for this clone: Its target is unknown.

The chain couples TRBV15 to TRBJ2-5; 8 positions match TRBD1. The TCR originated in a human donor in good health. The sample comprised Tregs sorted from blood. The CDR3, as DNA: TGTGCCACCAGCAGGACAGGGGTGGGAGAGACCCAGTACTTC. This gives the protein CATSRTGVGETQYF.